The entry below gives a single T cell receptor (beta chain) sequence along with its context. Its cognate antigen is unknown. V shed 4 bases and J 5 bases; nucleotides not matched to a gene: 10. The CDR3 spans 16 residues. Germline CDR1 reads MDHEN; CDR2 reads SYDVKM. The data are from a study of cytomegalovirus exposure and HLA in healthy donors. The PCR was carried out with 60 Vbeta primers and 13 Jbeta primers. Sequenced by immunoSEQ multiplex PCR; TCRdb stores in-frame clones only, minus some. This sample carries over 85,000 clones, approximately 86% of them seen once, and the ten largest clones take less than 2%. Whole-study results and caveats: Three of the chains that were CMV-associated were confirmed in vitro to be specific for CMV antigens. A previous analysis found most TCR beta V segments productive roughly 87% or roughly 30% of the time. Sequencing depth across donors, presence/absence analyses assumed, was roughly uniform. The study listed approximately 160 cytomegalovirus-associated TCR beta chains.

This receptor was obtained from a man aged 40-49 years in good health and CMV-seronegative. The chain links TRBV28 to TRBJ1-1; 10 positions agree with TRBD1. The sequencing sample was made of PBMCs. The CDR3 nucleotides read TGTGCCAGCAGTTCCCGACAGGGGGCAGGTCGAACTGAAGCTTTCTTT. Residues: CASSSRQGAGRTEAFF.